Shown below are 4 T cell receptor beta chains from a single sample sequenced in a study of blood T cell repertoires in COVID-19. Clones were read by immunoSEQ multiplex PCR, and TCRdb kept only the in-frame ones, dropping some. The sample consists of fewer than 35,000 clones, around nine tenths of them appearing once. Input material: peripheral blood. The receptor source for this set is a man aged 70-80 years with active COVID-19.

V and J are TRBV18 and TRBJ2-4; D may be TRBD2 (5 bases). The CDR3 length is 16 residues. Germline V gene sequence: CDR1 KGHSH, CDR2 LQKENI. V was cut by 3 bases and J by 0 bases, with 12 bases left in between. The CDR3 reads CASSPRVTVAKNIQYF. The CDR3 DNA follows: TGTGCCAGCTCACCGCGGGTCACGGTAGCCAAAAACATTCAGTACTTC.

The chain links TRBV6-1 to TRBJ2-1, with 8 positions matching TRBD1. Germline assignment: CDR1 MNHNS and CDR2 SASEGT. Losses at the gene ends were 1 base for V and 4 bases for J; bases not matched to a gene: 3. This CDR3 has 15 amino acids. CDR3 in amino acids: CASSEGQGPYNEQFF. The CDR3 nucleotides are TGTGCCAGCAGTGAAGGACAGGGGCCTTACAATGAGCAGTTCTTC.

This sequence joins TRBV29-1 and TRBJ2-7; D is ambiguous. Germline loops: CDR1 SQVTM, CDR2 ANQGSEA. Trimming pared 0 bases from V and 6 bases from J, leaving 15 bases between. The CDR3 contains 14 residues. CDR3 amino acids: CSVEDGSRIAEQYF. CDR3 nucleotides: TGCAGCGTTGAAGATGGGTCCCGAATAGCCGAGCAGTACTTC.

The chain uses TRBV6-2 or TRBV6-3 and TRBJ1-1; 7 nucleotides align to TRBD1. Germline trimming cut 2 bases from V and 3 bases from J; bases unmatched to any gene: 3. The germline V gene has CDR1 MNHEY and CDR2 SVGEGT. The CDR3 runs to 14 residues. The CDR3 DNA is TGTGCCAGCAGTTACAGGGGACAGTACACTGAAGCTTTCTTT. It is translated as CASSYRGQYTEAFF.